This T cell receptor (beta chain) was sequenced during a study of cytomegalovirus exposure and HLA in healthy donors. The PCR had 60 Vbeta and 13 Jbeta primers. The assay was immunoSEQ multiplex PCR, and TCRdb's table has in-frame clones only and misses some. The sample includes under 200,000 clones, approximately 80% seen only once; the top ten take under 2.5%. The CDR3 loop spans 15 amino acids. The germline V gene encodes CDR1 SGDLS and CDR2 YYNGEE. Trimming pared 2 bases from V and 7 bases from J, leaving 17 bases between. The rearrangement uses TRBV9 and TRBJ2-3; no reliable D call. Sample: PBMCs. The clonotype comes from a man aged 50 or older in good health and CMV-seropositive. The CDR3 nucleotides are TGTGCCAGCAGCGTCACAGCCCTCCCCACGAATACGCAGTATTTT. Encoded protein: CASSVTALPTNTQYF.